The clone carrying this T cell receptor (beta chain) has more than one count but fewer than ten. As yet, its antigen is unknown. The data originate from a study of neurological immune-mediated disorders. At the level of the study: The disease course was relapsing-remitting in approximately 30 and secondary progressive in about 9% of the roughly 35 multiple sclerosis patients. Study-level results: Multiple sclerosis was found to have the least TCR clonal expansion, below healthy controls, and HTLV-1-associated myelopathy the most.

Each CDR3 protein gets one entry after TCRdb re-called the 5' RACE reads with MiXCR. Counted here are fewer than 85,000 distinct CDR3 sequences, less than 5.5% occurring once; the ten biggest clones make up roughly 2.2%. The CDR3 consists of 13 residues. Trimming pared 4 bases from V and 0 bases from J, leaving 7 bases between. Germline values: CDR1 MNHNS, CDR2 SASEGT. The chain links TRBV6-1 to TRBJ2-7, with D tentatively TRBD2 (5 bases). The sequenced material came from PBMCs. The source is a woman in her twenties or thirties with multiple sclerosis. This chain's CDR3 is CASSGGSSYEQYV. The CDR3 nucleotides read TGTGCCAGCAGTGGAGGGAGCTCCTACGAGCAGTACGTC.